The 26 T cell receptor beta chains in this list originate from one sample, sequenced in a study of cytomegalovirus exposure and HLA in healthy donors. The PCR ran on 60 Vbeta and 13 Jbeta primers. TCRdb keeps only in-frame clones here, not all; method: immunoSEQ multiplex PCR. The sample yields a few hundred thousand clones, about 90% seen once. The sample consisted of PBMCs. The origin of the receptors is a girl aged 2-10 years in good health and CMV-seronegative.

The rearrangement joins TRBV10-3 to TRBJ1-1, with a weak D call TRBD1 (5 bases). The CDR3 has 11 amino acids. Germline V lookup: CDR1 ENHRY, CDR2 SYGVKD. The ends were cut back, 3 bases at V and 11 bases at J, with 10 bases in the middle. DNA for the CDR3: TGTGCCATCAGTGACCCCGGGGGGGCTTTCTTT. Translated: CAISDPGGAFF.

The chain employs TRBV7-6 and TRBJ2-7; D gene unclear. The CDR3 totals 15 residues. The V and J ends lost 1 base and 1 base respectively, with 11 bases between them. Germline assignment: CDR1 SGHVS and CDR2 FNYEAQ. The CDR3 bases are TGTGCCAGCAGCTTAGTGGGCCAGGCGTCCTACGAGCAGTACTTC. This encodes CASSLVGQASYEQYF.

The chain links TRBV5-1 to TRBJ2-1; a weak D match, TRBD1 (5 bases). The CDR3 runs 12 residues. Germline CDR1 reads SGHRS; CDR2 reads YFSETQ. Trimming stripped 5 bases from V and 8 bases from J, with 11 bases between. CDR3 in DNA: TGCGCCAGCAGGGAAGGGGTGTATGAGCAGTTCTTC. This encodes CASREGVYEQFF.

The CDR3 nucleotides are TGTGCCTGGAGTGTTGACAGTAACACTGAAGCTTTCTTT. This translates into CAWSVDSNTEAFF. The chain has TRBV30 and TRBJ1-1; possible D gene TRBD1, 5 bases. Trimming took 0 bases from V and 2 from J, leaving 7 bases between them. CDR3 size: 13 residues. Germline loops: CDR1 GTSNPN, CDR2 SVGIG (reference sequence).

The chain links TRBV2 to TRBJ2-5; possible D gene TRBD2, 6 bases. Germline CDR1 reads SNHLY; CDR2 reads FYNNEI. CDR3 length: 17 residues. Trimming removed 2 bases from V and 2 bases from J, with 18 bases in between. DNA of the CDR3: TGTGCCAGCAGTGAACGACGCCGGAGGGAAATTCAAGAGACCCAGTACTTC. This sequence encodes CASSERRRREIQETQYF. The entire variable domain, with the rest obtained from reference TRBV2 and TRBJ2-5, is as follows: EPEVTQTPSHQVTQMGQEVILRCVPISNHLYFYWYRQILGQKVEFLVSFYNNEISEKSEIFDDQFSVERPDGSNFTLKIRSTKLEDSAMYFCASSERRRREIQETQYFGPGTRLLVL.

The V and J genes are TRBV6-5 and TRBJ2-7; D is perhaps TRBD1 (7 bases). V was clipped by 8 bases and J by 7 bases, with 15 bases between them. Germline values: CDR1 MNHEY, CDR2 SVGAGI. The length of the CDR3 is 12 residues. Here the CDR3 DNA reads TGTGCCAGCGGTCAACAGGGGAGGGAGCAGTACTTC. Translating it yields CASGQQGREQYF.

The V and J genes are TRBV11-2 and TRBJ1-3; D is ambiguous. Germline loops: CDR1 SGHAT, CDR2 FQNNGV. The CDR3 is 14 residues long. V was cut by 0 bases and J by 8 bases, with 11 bases left in between. CDR3 DNA sequence: TGTGCCAGCAGCTTAGAGCGGGCCTCGGACACCATATATTTT. It encodes CASSLERASDTIYF.

The chain is built from TRBV27 and TRBJ1-2; D gene unclear. This CDR3 has 14 amino acids. Trimming shortened V by 6 bases and J by 6 bases, and 17 bases separated the two germline ends. CDR1 and CDR2 (germline): MNHEY, SMNVEV (reference sequence). The CDR3 DNA follows: TGTGCCAGCAGAGACCCCGGGTCAACCCATGGCTACACCTTC. Amino acids: CASRDPGSTHGYTF.

The V and J genes are TRBV7-6 and TRBJ2-7; TRBD2 aligns across 7 bases. CDR3 size: 14 residues. V shed 3 bases and J 8 bases; nucleotides not matched to a gene: 10. Germline V CDR1 and CDR2: SGHVS, FNYEAQ. The CDR3 sequence: CASSLGGELFKQYF. The CDR3, as DNA: TGTGCCAGCAGCTTGGGGGGGGAACTCTTCAAGCAGTACTTC. Together with reference TRBV7-6 and TRBJ2-7, the CDR3 gives the full variable domain: GAGVSQSPRYKVTKRGQDVALRCDPISGHVSLYWYRQALGQGPEFLTYFNYEAQQDKSGLPNDRFSAERPEGSISTLTIQRTEQRDSAMYRCASSLGGELFKQYFGPGTRLTVT.

The chain has TRBV7-9 and TRBJ2-7; 7 nucleotides agree with TRBD2. CDR3 length equals 14 residues. Unmatched junction bases numbered 2, after V lost 1 base and J lost 2 bases. The germline V gene encodes CDR1 SEHNR and CDR2 FQNEAQ (reference sequence). CDR3 region: CASSLGAGAYEQYF. The CDR3 region has the DNA TGTGCCAGCAGCTTAGGCGCGGGGGCCTACGAGCAGTACTTC.

This chain connects TRBV19 to TRBJ1-1; TRBD1 is a possible D gene (6 bases). Germline V lookup: CDR1 LNHDA, CDR2 SQIVND (reference sequence). The CDR3 sequence is 16 residues long. Trimming cost V 7 bases and J 1 base, with 19 bases left between them. The CDR3 DNA follows: TGTGCCAGTACCCCGCGAACCGGGACAACGAACACTGAAGCTTTCTTT. Amino acids: CASTPRTGTTNTEAFF.

This chain connects TRBV12-5 to TRBJ2-3; no firm D call. V was pared by 7 bases and J by 6 bases, with 5 bases between. Germline CDR1 reads LGHNT; CDR2 reads FRNRAP. This CDR3 is 10 amino acids long. CDR3 region: CASARDTQYF. The DNA for the CDR3 is TGTGCTAGTGCCAGGGATACGCAGTATTTT.

V gene TRBV27 combines with J gene TRBJ1-4; 7 nucleotides agree with TRBD1. J lost 3 bases, V lost 5 bases, and 9 bases had no gene match. This CDR3 region has 16 residues. From germline, CDR1 is MNHEY and CDR2 SMNVEV (reference sequence). CDR3 in amino acids: CASSPLDRAANEKLFF. CDR3 coding DNA: TGTGCCAGCAGTCCCTTAGACAGGGCTGCTAATGAAAAACTGTTTTTT.

The rearrangement uses TRBV19 and TRBJ1-2, with TRBD1 as a possible D gene (5 bases). V lost 4 bases and J 2 bases, leaving 8 bases between the germline ends. The germline V gene encodes CDR1 LNHDA and CDR2 SQIVND (reference sequence). CDR3 length: 13 amino acids. The CDR3 loop reads CASSTRANYGYTF. The CDR3 coding sequence is TGTGCCAGTAGTACCAGGGCCAACTATGGCTACACCTTC.

V usage is TRBV28 and J usage is TRBJ2-3; 7 nucleotides agree with TRBD2. V trimming: 3 bases; J trimming: 4 bases; junction bases outside the gene matches: 4. In germline, CDR1 is MDHEN, CDR2 SYDVKM. This CDR3 has 14 residues. CDR3 in DNA: TGTGCCAGCAGTTTGGTTAGCGGGCCAGATACGCAGTATTTT. Translating it yields CASSLVSGPDTQYF.

In this sample, this clone turned up once. This chain uses TRBV7-9 with TRBJ1-4, with D hard to call. The germline V gene has CDR1 SEHNR and CDR2 FQNEAQ (reference sequence). V was shortened by 10 bases and J by 7 bases, with 16 bases between the two germline ends. The CDR3 totals 13 residues. The CDR3: CATAAGLVEKLFF. The CDR3 nucleotides are TGTGCCACCGCGGCGGGGTTGGTTGAAAAACTGTTTTTT.

V usage is TRBV6-5 and J usage is TRBJ1-2; no firm D call. The CDR3 has 15 amino acids. Trimming stripped 2 bases from V and 4 bases from J, with 14 bases between. Germline CDR1 MNHEY, CDR2 SVGAGI. The CDR3 DNA is TGTGCCAGCAGTTACGGCCCGGAGTCGCGCTATGGCTACACCTTC. It codes for CASSYGPESRYGYTF.

CDR3 DNA: TGTGCCAGCAGCTTAGTGGGAGGGTCGGGCAATCAGCCCCAGCATTTT. It yields the protein CASSLVGGSGNQPQHF. This chain uses TRBV7-2 with TRBJ1-5; no firm D call. Trimming cost V 1 base and J 2 bases, with 12 bases left between them. CDR1 is SGHTA, CDR2 FQGNSA, per germline. The CDR3 is 16 amino acids.

The table lists this clone with a count of one. V usage is TRBV7-8 and J usage is TRBJ2-7, with 9 bases identical to TRBD1. Germline values: CDR1 SGHVS, CDR2 FQNEAQ. This CDR3 contains 15 residues. V trimming: 5 bases; J trimming: 3 bases; junction bases outside the gene matches: 8. DNA for the CDR3: TGTGCCAGCAGCCCAGGGGGGGGACAGGGCTACGAGCAGTACTTC. This sequence encodes CASSPGGGQGYEQYF.

A few counts support this clone. The chain joins TRBV5-5 to TRBJ2-7; maybe TRBD1 (5 bases). Trimming stripped 0 bases from V and 4 bases from J, with 11 bases between. Per the germline V gene, CDR1 is SGHKS and CDR2 is YYEKEE (reference sequence). The CDR3 length is 14 residues. DNA of the CDR3: TGTGCCAGCAGCTTGGATTGGCAGGGTTACGAGCAGTACTTC. Its translation: CASSLDWQGYEQYF.

In the case of this clone: This same CDR3 is encoded by further DNA sequences in the sample. The chain is built from TRBV27 and TRBJ1-1, with D maybe TRBD1 (5 bases). Looked up from germline, CDR1 is MNHEY and CDR2 is SMNVEV (reference sequence). This CDR3 comprises 14 residues. V shed 6 bases and J shed 1 base, with 12 bases lying between them. CDR3 loop: CASRITGTNTEAFF. For the CDR3, the DNA is TGTGCCAGCAGAATCACAGGAACGAACACTGAAGCTTTCTTT.

The rearrangement uses TRBV2 and TRBJ2-3, with D possibly matching TRBD1 (5 bases). The germline V gene encodes CDR1 SNHLY and CDR2 FYNNEI. The CDR3 covers 14 residues. The V gene lost 1 base and the J gene lost 6 bases, with 11 bases spanning the gap. The CDR3, as DNA: TGTGCCAGCAGTGAAGGAGGATGGGGCGATACGCAGTATTTT. Its protein is CASSEGGWGDTQYF.

With respect to this clone: The same CDR3 arises from other DNA sequences in this sample as well. The chain combines TRBV6-5 with TRBJ1-2; possibly TRBD1 for D (5 bases). This CDR3 contains 14 residues. V dropped 2 bases and J dropped 3 bases, with 10 bases sitting between them. Germline CDR1 is MNHEY and CDR2 is SVGAGI. The chain's CDR3 is CASSYTGGDYGYTF. DNA of the CDR3: TGTGCCAGCAGTTACACGGGAGGGGACTATGGCTACACCTTC.

This clone was seen once. The CDR3 DNA follows: TGTGCCAGCAGTCCACAGGGGGAGGCCACTGAAGCTTTCTTT. Encoded protein: CASSPQGEATEAFF. The gene calls are TRBV6-5 and TRBJ1-1, with 8 bases identical to TRBD1. J was trimmed by 4 bases and V by 5 bases; bases with no gene match: 6. The CDR3 totals 14 residues. The germline CDR1 and CDR2 sequences are MNHEY and SVGAGI.

The gene calls are TRBV29-1 and TRBJ1-3; 7 bases are a match to TRBD1. V shed 5 bases, J shed 4 bases, and the junction held 2 bases outside the gene matches. This CDR3 is built from 12 residues. CDR1 and CDR2 from the germline V gene are SQVTM and ANQGSEA. The DNA for the CDR3 is TGCAGCGTTACAGGGGAAGGAAACACCATATATTTT. Translated: CSVTGEGNTIYF.

The rearrangement links TRBV10-1 to TRBJ2-3; 14 nucleotides line up with TRBD2. The J segment lost 3 bases and the V segment lost 0 bases, leaving 5 bases of the junction unmatched. Germline lookup yields CDR1 WNHNN and CDR2 SYGVQD (reference sequence). The CDR3 contains 18 residues. CDR3 protein: CASSESKTSGGGTDTQYF. DNA for the CDR3: TGCGCCAGCAGTGAGTCGAAGACTAGCGGGGGGGGGACAGATACGCAGTATTTT.